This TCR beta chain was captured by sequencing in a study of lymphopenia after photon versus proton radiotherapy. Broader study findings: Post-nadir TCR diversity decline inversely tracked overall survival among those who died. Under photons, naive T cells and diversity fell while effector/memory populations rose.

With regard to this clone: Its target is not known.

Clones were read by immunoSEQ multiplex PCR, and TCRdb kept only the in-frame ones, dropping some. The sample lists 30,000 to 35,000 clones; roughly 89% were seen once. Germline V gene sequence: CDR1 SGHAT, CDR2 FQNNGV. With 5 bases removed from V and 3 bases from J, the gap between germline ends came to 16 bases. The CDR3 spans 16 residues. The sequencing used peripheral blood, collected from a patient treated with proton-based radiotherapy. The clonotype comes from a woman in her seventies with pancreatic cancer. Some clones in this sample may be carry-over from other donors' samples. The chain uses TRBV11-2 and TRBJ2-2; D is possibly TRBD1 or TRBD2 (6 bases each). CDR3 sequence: CASSPVGGADTGELFF. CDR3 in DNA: TGTGCCAGCAGCCCCGTCGGGGGCGCGGACACCGGGGAGCTGTTTTTT. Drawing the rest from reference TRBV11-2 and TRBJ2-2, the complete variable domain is EAGVAQSPRYKIIEKRQSVAFWCNPISGHATLYWYQQILGQGPKLLIQFQNNGVVDDSQLPKDRFSAERLKGVDSTLKIQPAKLEDSAVYLCASSPVGGADTGELFFGEGSRLTVL.